These 32 T cell receptor beta chains originate from one sample sequenced in a study of tumor-infiltrating lymphocytes in primary liver carcinoma. Priming with a constant-region primer yielded TCR beta cDNA from around 0.45 ug total RNA. Generation of the TCR beta libraries relied on three nested multiplex PCR rounds using slightly modified ARM-PCR. It was with TRBV1-TRBV30 forward primers and a C-beta reverse primer that the first two PCR rounds were run, at 10 to 11 cycles each. TCRdb reprocessed the multiplex PCR reads with MiXCR, giving one entry per CDR3 protein. The sample yields more than 40,000 distinct CDR3 sequences, less than 75% seen once. The approximately 17-34 mg bulk tissue piece was not sorted before simultaneous RNA and DNA extraction. The source material was liver tumor tissue from sampling region 5. Described subset: tumor region T5, tumor centre. The receptors originated from a middle-aged man with primary liver carcinoma and hepatitis B virus infection.

A note on this clonotype: Mismatch with germline at one junction end may stem from a read error. The rearrangement links TRBV11-2 to TRBJ1-5, with D unclear. CDR1 and CDR2 from the germline V gene are SGHAT and FQNNGV. CDR3 length: 14 amino acids. In DNA form, the CDR3 reads TGTGCCAGCAGCACCGGACCATTTCCCGAGCCCCAGCACTTT. Its translation is CASSTGPFPEPQHF.

With regard to this clonotype: At one end the junction does not follow the germline gene, possibly because of a read error. The chain has TRBV7-8 and TRBJ2-3; maybe TRBD1 (5 bases). Per germline, CDR1 SGHVS and CDR2 FQNEAQ. The CDR3 loop spans 15 amino acids. CDR3 sequence: CASSPTVQSTDTQCF. In nucleotides, the CDR3 is TGTGCCAGTAGCCCGACAGTCCAAAGCACAGATACGCAGTGTTTT.

The chain couples TRBV6-1 to TRBJ2-1; possibly TRBD2 for D (6 bases). The CDR3 contains 15 residues. The germline V gene has CDR1 MNHNS and CDR2 SASEGT. V lost 7 bases to trimming and J lost 9 bases, with 22 bases between them. DNA for the CDR3: TGTGCCAGCAACGTGGGATTAGCGGAATTTAGTGAGCAGTTCTTC. Translation: CASNVGLAEFSEQFF.

The chain links TRBV27 to TRBJ1-1, with D uncertain. The CDR3 has 13 residues. Germline loops: CDR1 MNHEY, CDR2 SMNVEV (reference sequence). Between the trimmed V and J ends, which lost 4 bases and 3 bases, there was a span of 9 bases. In DNA form, the CDR3 reads TGTGCCAGCAGTTCGGGTACAGACACTGAAGCTTTCTTT. This gives the protein CASSSGTDTEAFF.

Note on this clonotype: One junction end does not reproduce the germline sequence, and a read error may be involved. The chain has TRBV12-3 or TRBV12-4 and TRBJ2-1; D is possibly TRBD1 or TRBD2 (5 bases each). This CDR3 region has 14 residues. CDR3 region: CVSTTDQRGNGQFF. The CDR3 bases are TGTGTCAGTACTACAGATCAGAGGGGCAATGGGCAGTTCTTC.

The gene calls are TRBV6-6 and TRBJ2-3; 9 bases match TRBD2. The CDR3 has 15 amino acids. V trimming: 9 bases; J trimming: 5 bases; junction bases outside the gene matches: 12. Germline loops: CDR1 MNHNY, CDR2 SVGAGI (reference sequence). The CDR3 coding sequence is TGTGCCAGTAGTCTCGCTAGCGGGATTCGAGATACGCAGTATTTT. Encoded protein: CASSLASGIRDTQYF.

This clonotype was seen ten or more times. The V and J genes are TRBV21-1 and TRBJ1-6. TRBV21-1 is given as a pseudogene. The CDR3 runs to 18 residues. This CDR3 is CASSKEGQATLKNSPLHF. The CDR3 DNA reads as TGTGCCAGCAGCAAAGAAGGGCAGGCTACCCTAAAAAATTCACCCCTCCACTTT.

A word on this clonotype: A much larger clone lies a single base off, so this may be a read error. The rearrangement links TRBV29-1 to TRBJ1-1; 7 positions agree with TRBD1. The CDR3 totals 14 residues. From germline, CDR1 is SQVTM and CDR2 ANQGSEA. The CDR3 bases are TGCAGCGTTGAAGTCCCAGGGGGTATCACTGGAGCTTTCTTT. Translation gives CSVEVPGGITGAFF.

Turning to this clonotype: Germline is not matched at one junction end, which may reflect a read error. V and J are TRBV11-2 and TRBJ2-1, with TRBD2 matching 7 bases. Germline V CDR1 and CDR2: SGHAT, FQNNGV. The CDR3 is 16 amino acids. The chain's CDR3 is CASSLNIRLAMGEQLF. The DNA of the CDR3 is TGTGCCAGCAGCTTGAATATCCGACTAGCCATGGGTGAGCAGCTCTTC. Drawing the rest from reference TRBV11-2 and TRBJ2-1, the complete variable domain is EAGVAQSPRYKIIEKRQSVAFWCNPISGHATLYWYQQILGQGPKLLIQFQNNGVVDDSQLPKDRFSAERLKGVDSTLKIQPAKLEDSAVYLCASSLNIRLAMGEQLFGPGTRLTVL.

This clonotype came up many times. The chain employs TRBV7-9 and TRBJ2-7, with TRBD2 as a possible D gene (5 bases). Trimming removed 5 bases at V and 4 bases at J, with 15 bases between. Germline-derived CDR1 and CDR2 are SEHNR and FQNEAQ (reference sequence). This CDR3 region has 14 residues. As DNA, the CDR3 is TGTGCCAGCAGCCCTTCGGGAAGGGAGTACGAGCAGTACTTC. The encoded protein is CASSPSGREYEQYF.

This clonotype was seen ten or more times. This chain links TRBV10-3 with TRBJ2-1; 11 bases are shared with TRBD2. The germline V gene has CDR1 ENHRY and CDR2 SYGVKD. CDR3 length: 16 amino acids. The V gene end was trimmed by 3 bases and the J gene end by 6 bases; junction bases not matched to a gene: 7. The CDR3 DNA is TGTGCCATCAGTGACCACACTAGCGGGAGTGGCAATGAGCAGTTCTTC. It is translated as CAISDHTSGSGNEQFF.

With regard to this clonotype: It may be a read error: a sequence one base away is much more abundant. Since no conserved phenylalanine or tryptophan closes the CDR3, a read error is the likely cause. V gene TRBV28 combines with J gene TRBJ2-3; 7 bases line up with TRBD2. CDR1 and CDR2 from the germline V gene are MDHEN and SYDVKM. J lost 4 bases, V lost 5 bases, and 3 bases had no gene match. The CDR3 length is 13 residues. The CDR3 sequence is CASSTTSSDTQYL. For the CDR3, the DNA is TGTGCCAGCAGTACGACTAGCTCAGATACGCAGTATTTG.

Many counts were recorded for this clonotype. The chain joins TRBV6-1 to TRBJ2-5; 9 bases match TRBD1. CDR1 is MNHNS, CDR2 SASEGT, per germline. The CDR3 consists of 16 residues. J gave up 7 bases and V 5 bases, and 14 bases lay outside the gene matches. CDR3 DNA sequence: TGTGCCAGCAGTCCCGGATTTGGACAGGGGTCGGGGACCCAGTACTTC. Translation gives CASSPGFGQGSGTQYF.

This chain connects TRBV19 to TRBJ2-5; maybe TRBD2 (7 bases). This CDR3 is 14 amino acids long. The V gene lost 5 bases and the J gene lost 5 bases, with 15 bases spanning the gap. Germline V gene data show CDR1 as LNHDA and CDR2 as SQIVND (reference sequence). CDR3 residues: CASSGGGVGETQYF. CDR3 sequence (DNA): TGTGCCAGTAGTGGGGGGGGCGTCGGGGAGACCCAGTACTTC.

Concerning this clonotype itself: Mismatch with germline at one junction end may stem from a read error. CDR3 sequence reads: CAISAGTGAPNEQFF. The CDR3 nucleotides are TGTGCCATCAGTGCTGGGACAGGGGCGCCCAACGAGCAGTTCTTC. The rearrangement links TRBV6-1 to TRBJ2-1, with 10 bases identical to TRBD1. CDR3 length equals 15 residues. Germline V gives CDR1 MNHNS, CDR2 SASEGT.

With regard to this clonotype: As the CDR3 is not closed by the conserved phenylalanine or tryptophan, this likely results from a read error. The gene calls are TRBV11-2 and TRBJ2-1; D is uncertain. The CDR3 runs to 16 residues. The germline gives CDR1 SGHAT, CDR2 FQNNGV. Trimming took 3 bases from V and 9 from J, leaving 21 bases between them. CDR3: CASSLDIGLVMGEQFS. For the CDR3, the DNA is TGTGCCAGCAGCTTGGATATCGGGCTAGTCATGGGTGAGCAGTTCTCC.

To note about this clonotype: Compared with germline, one end of the junction differs, possibly owing to a read error. The chain employs TRBV11-2 and TRBJ2-5; tentatively, D is TRBD2 (5 bases). This CDR3 has 16 amino acids. Germline V gene data show CDR1 as SGHAT and CDR2 as FQNNGV. The CDR3 protein is CACSLVPAGGQETQCF. CDR3 DNA: TGTGCCTGCAGCTTAGTCCCGGCTGGCGGGCAAGAGACCCAGTGCTTC.

This clonotype came up many times. The chain is built from TRBV25-1 and TRBJ2-1; D may be TRBD1 or TRBD2 (5 bases each). The V gene lost 1 base and the J gene lost 3 bases, with 10 bases spanning the gap. The CDR3 loop spans 15 amino acids. Germline CDR1 and CDR2: MGHDK and SYGVNS. CDR3 DNA sequence: TGTGCCAGCAGTGAATGGCGTGGGGGCTACAATGAGCAGTTCTTC. Translating gives CASSEWRGGYNEQFF.

The chain couples TRBV6-5 to TRBJ2-2; D call uncertain. There are 11 residues in the CDR3. CDR1 and CDR2 from the germline V gene are MNHEY and SVGAGI. The DNA for the CDR3 is TGTGTCAACAGCCTCTGGGGGGAGCTGTTTTTT. This codes for CVNSLWGELFF.

Concerning this clonotype itself: The junction and the germline gene differ at one end; a read error may be behind it. The gene calls are TRBV29-1 and TRBJ2-7; D unresolved. Germline lookup yields CDR1 SQVTM and CDR2 ANQGSEA. The CDR3 has 11 amino acids. Here the CDR3 DNA reads TGCAGCGTCATGGACGTACCCGAGCGGTACTTC. Its translation: CSVMDVPERYF.

A remark on this clonotype: The junction shows a germline mismatch at one end, possibly a read error. CDR3 in DNA: TGTGCCAGCTGCTTAGGAAAACTAGCGGAGCTAGCCAATAACATTCAGTACTTC. The encoded protein is CASCLGKLAELANNIQYF. The V and J genes are TRBV11-2 and TRBJ2-4; 8 bases match TRBD2. The CDR3 runs to 18 residues. Germline CDR1 reads SGHAT; CDR2 reads FQNNGV.

This chain joins TRBV7-9 and TRBJ2-6; D is uncertain. The germline V and J ends were trimmed by 10 bases and 0 bases, with 13 bases remaining between them. Germline V gene lookup returns CDR1 SEHNR and CDR2 FQNEAQ (reference sequence). The CDR3 has 15 residues. CDR3 coding DNA: TGTGCCAACACCGGTGAAGACTCTGGGGCCAACGTCCTGACTTTC. Its protein product is CANTGEDSGANVLTF.

This chain links TRBV11-1 with TRBJ2-7; TRBD2 aligns across 14 bases. Germline assignment: CDR1 SGHAT and CDR2 FQDESV (reference sequence). V shed 5 bases, J shed 4 bases, and the junction held 13 bases outside the gene matches. The CDR3 contains 18 residues. The CDR3 DNA follows: TGTGCCAGCAGCCTGGGACTAGCGGGAGTTTATAAGTCTTACGAGCAGTACTTC. It encodes CASSLGLAGVYKSYEQYF. The whole variable domain, filled in from reference TRBV11-1 and TRBJ2-7, reads EAEVAQSPRYKITEKSQAVAFWCDPISGHATLYWYRQILGQGPELLVQFQDESVVDDSQLPKDRFSAERLKGVDSTLKIQPAELGDSAMYLCASSLGLAGVYKSYEQYFGPGTRLTVT.

This chain joins TRBV18 and TRBJ1-3; D gene ambiguous. Germline V CDR1 and CDR2: KGHSH, LQKENI. CDR3 length equals 15 residues. V was clipped by 0 bases and J by 2 bases, with 8 bases between them. Here the CDR3 reads CASSPPLTAGNTIYF. The CDR3 DNA reads TGTGCCAGCTCACCACCTTTGACGGCTGGAAACACCATATATTTT.

This clonotype has ten or more counts. The gene calls are TRBV28 and TRBJ2-3; the match to TRBD1 covers 9 bases. CDR1 is MDHEN and CDR2 is SYDVKM in the germline V gene. The junction had 2 bases not matched to a gene; V was cut back by 4 bases and J by 12 bases. The CDR3 has 11 residues. CDR3 loop: CASSYRGLQYF. The CDR3 DNA reads TGTGCCAGCAGTTACAGGGGGCTTCAGTATTTT. The entire variable domain, with the rest obtained from reference TRBV28 and TRBJ2-3, is as follows: DVKVTQSSRYLVKRTGEKVFLECVQDMDHENMFWYRQDPGLGLRLIYFSYDVKMKEKGDIPEGYSVSREKKERFSLILESASTNQTSMYLCASSYRGLQYFGPGTRLTVL.

This clonotype was seen many times. The genes are TRBV4-1 and TRBJ2-3; perhaps TRBD1 as D (5 bases). Germline V gene sequence: CDR1 MGHRA, CDR2 YSYEKL. The length of the CDR3 is 17 residues. V was pared by 0 bases and J by 4 bases, with 17 bases between. The CDR3 nucleotides are TGCGCCAGCAGCCAAGAATACAGGCGAGGTGGGGCAGATACGCAGTATTTT. Protein product: CASSQEYRRGGADTQYF.

The J gene is TRBJ2-1, the V gene TRBV7-8; D assignment may be TRBD1 or TRBD2 (5 bases each). CDR3 length: 17 residues. V lost 2 bases and J lost 1, with 15 bases in between. Germline CDR1 reads SGHVS; CDR2 reads FQNEAQ. The CDR3 loop is CASSLNERGQSYNEQFF. DNA of the CDR3: TGTGCCAGCAGCTTAAATGAGAGGGGCCAGTCCTACAATGAGCAGTTCTTC.

For this clonotype: A junction boundary mismatches the germline segment, possibly from a read error. J is TRBJ1-2 and V is TRBV29-1; 8 nucleotides line up with TRBD1. The CDR3 is made up of 14 amino acids. The germline V gene has CDR1 SQVTM and CDR2 ANQGSEA. This CDR3 reads CGVARTGLDADYTF. For the CDR3, the DNA is TGTGGCGTTGCCCGGACAGGGCTTGATGCTGACTACACCTTC.

V gene TRBV28 combines with J gene TRBJ2-7; TRBD1 aligns across 7 bases. CDR1 is MDHEN, CDR2 SYDVKM, per germline. V gave up 10 bases and J gave up 2 bases; unmatched junction bases: 8. The CDR3 spans 13 residues. The CDR3 protein is CANKPTGAYEQYF. The CDR3 nucleotides are TGTGCCAACAAGCCAACAGGGGCCTACGAGCAGTACTTC.

This clonotype appeared a single time. Relative to the germline gene, one junction end is altered; a read error may explain this. The chain employs TRBV7-9 and TRBJ2-2, with D possibly TRBD1 on 6 matching bases. This CDR3 contains 13 residues. Germline CDR1 reads SEHNR; CDR2 reads FQNEAQ (reference sequence). The CDR3 coding sequence is TGTGCCAGCAGCTCACAGGGTAACGGGGAACTGTTTTTT. Translated: CASSSQGNGELFF.

V gene TRBV29-1 combines with J gene TRBJ2-7; 7 bases are shared with TRBD1. CDR1 SQVTM and CDR2 ANQGSEA come from the germline V gene. The CDR3 extends over 13 amino acids. The ends lost 7 bases at V and 4 bases at J; junction bases unmatched: 10. Here the CDR3 reads CSAFGQAAYEQYF. CDR3 coding DNA: TGCAGCGCTTTCGGACAGGCCGCATACGAGCAGTACTTC.

As regards this clonotype: This is likely a read error, given that the CDR3 carries no conserved phenylalanine or tryptophan at its end. The chain employs TRBV29-1 and TRBJ2-5, with D maybe TRBD2 (5 bases). Germline values: CDR1 SQVTM, CDR2 ANQGSEA. The V end lost 7 bases, the J end lost 2 bases, and 23 bases lay between the germline ends. The length of the CDR3 is 16 residues. The CDR3 region is CSAAGTSGRAQETQYI. CDR3 nucleotides: TGCAGCGCTGCAGGTACTAGTGGGAGAGCTCAAGAGACCCAGTACATC.